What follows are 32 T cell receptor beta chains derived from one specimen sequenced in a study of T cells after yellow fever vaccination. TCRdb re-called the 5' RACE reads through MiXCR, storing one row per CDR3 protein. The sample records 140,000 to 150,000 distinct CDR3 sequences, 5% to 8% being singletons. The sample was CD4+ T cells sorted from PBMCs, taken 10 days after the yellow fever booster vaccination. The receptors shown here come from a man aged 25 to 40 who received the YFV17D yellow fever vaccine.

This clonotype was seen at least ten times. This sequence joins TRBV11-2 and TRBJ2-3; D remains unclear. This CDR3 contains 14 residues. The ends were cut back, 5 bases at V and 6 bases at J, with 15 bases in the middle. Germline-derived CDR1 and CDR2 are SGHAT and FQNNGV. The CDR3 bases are TGTGCCAGCAGCCTACTTGGGCCATCGGATACGCAGTATTTT. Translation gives CASSLLGPSDTQYF.

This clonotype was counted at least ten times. This chain's CDR3 is CASSYRVGYGYTF. DNA for the CDR3: TGCGCCAGCAGTTACAGGGTCGGCTATGGCTACACCTTC. The chain is built from TRBV10-1 and TRBJ1-2; TRBD1 might be the D (6 bases). Germline V lookup: CDR1 WNHNN, CDR2 SYGVQD (reference sequence). The CDR3 totals 13 residues. V was pared by 5 bases and J by 4 bases, with 11 bases between.

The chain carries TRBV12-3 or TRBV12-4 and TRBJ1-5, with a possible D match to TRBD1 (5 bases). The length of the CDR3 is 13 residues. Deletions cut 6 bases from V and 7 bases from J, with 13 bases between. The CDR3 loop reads CASSPWGDQPQHF. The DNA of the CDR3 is TGTGCCAGCAGCCCATGGGGGGACCAGCCCCAGCATTTT.

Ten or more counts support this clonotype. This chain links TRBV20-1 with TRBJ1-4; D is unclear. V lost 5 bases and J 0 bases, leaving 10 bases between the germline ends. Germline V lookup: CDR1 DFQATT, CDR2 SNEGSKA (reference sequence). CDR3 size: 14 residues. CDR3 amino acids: CSASGAATNEKLFF. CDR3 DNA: TGCAGTGCTTCGGGAGCTGCAACTAATGAAAAACTGTTTTTT.

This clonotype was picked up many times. CDR3 DNA sequence: TGTGCCAGTAGTATAGCGGCGAGGATGGGCAATGAGCAGTTCTTC. Translated: CASSIAARMGNEQFF. The chain has TRBV19 and TRBJ2-1; D is unresolved. This CDR3 is 15 amino acids long. Trimming took 1 base from V and 6 from J, leaving 13 bases between them. Germline loops: CDR1 LNHDA, CDR2 SQIVND (reference sequence).

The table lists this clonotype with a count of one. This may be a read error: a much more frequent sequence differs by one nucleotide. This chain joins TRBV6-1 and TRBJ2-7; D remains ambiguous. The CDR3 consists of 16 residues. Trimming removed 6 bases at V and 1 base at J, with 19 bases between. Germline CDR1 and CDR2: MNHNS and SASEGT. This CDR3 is CASRGRLTAMSYEQYF. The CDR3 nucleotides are TGTGCCAGCAGGGGTCGTCTCACTGCCATGTCCTACGAGCAGTACTTC.

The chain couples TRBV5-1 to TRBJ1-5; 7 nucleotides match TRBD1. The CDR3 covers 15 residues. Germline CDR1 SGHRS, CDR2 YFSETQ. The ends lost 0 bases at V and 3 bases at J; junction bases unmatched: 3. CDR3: CASSLGQGNNQPQHF. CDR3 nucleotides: TGCGCCAGCAGCTTGGGACAGGGAAACAATCAGCCCCAGCATTTT.

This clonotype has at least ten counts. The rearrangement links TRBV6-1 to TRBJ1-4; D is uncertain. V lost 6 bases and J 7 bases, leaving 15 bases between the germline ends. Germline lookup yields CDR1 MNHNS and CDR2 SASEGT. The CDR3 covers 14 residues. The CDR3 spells CASRTPMDGEKLFF. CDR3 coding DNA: TGTGCCAGCAGAACTCCTATGGACGGTGAAAAACTGTTTTTT.

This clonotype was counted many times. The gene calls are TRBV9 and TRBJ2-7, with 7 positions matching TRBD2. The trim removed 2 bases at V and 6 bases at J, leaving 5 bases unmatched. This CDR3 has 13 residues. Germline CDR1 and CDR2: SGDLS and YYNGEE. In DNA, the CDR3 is TGTGCCAGCAGCGTGGAGGGGACTACCGAGCAGTACTTC. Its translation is CASSVEGTTEQYF.

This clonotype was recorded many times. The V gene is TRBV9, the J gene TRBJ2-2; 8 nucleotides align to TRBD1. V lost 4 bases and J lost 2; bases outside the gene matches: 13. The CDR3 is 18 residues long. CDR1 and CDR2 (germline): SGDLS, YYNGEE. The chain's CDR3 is CASSFRPGQGFNTGELFF. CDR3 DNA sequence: TGTGCCAGCAGCTTCCGCCCCGGACAGGGATTTAACACCGGGGAGCTGTTTTTT.

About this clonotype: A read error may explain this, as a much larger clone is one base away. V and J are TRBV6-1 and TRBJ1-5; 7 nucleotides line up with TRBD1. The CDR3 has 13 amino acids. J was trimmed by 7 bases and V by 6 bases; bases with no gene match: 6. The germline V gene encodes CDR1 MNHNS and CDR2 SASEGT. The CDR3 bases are TGTGCCAGCAGACAGACAGGGAAGCAGCCCCAGCATTTT. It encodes CASRQTGKQPQHF.

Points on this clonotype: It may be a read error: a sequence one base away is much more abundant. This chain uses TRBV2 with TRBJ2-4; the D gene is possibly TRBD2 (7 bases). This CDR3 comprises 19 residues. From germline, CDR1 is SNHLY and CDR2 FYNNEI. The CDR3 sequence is CASRPRARAVAGAKSIQYF. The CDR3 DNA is TGTGCCAGCAGGCCGAGGGCTCGAGCGGTGGCGGGGGCCAAAAGCATTCAGTACTTC.

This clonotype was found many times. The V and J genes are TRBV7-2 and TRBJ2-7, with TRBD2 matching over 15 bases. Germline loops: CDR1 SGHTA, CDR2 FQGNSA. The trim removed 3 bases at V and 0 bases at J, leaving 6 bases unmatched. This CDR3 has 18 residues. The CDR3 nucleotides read TGTGCCAGCAGCTTCACTGGGACTAGCGGGAGGTTCTCCTACGAGCAGTACTTC. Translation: CASSFTGTSGRFSYEQYF. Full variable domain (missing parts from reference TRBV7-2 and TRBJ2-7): GAGVSQSPSNKVTEKGKDVELRCDPISGHTALYWYRQSLGQGLEFLIYFQGNSAPDKSGLPSDRFSAERTGGSVSTLTIQRTQQEDSAVYLCASSFTGTSGRFSYEQYFGPGTRLTVT.

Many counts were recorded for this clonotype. As DNA, the CDR3 is TGTGCCACCAGTGATACAGGGGAAGGCACAGATACGCAGTATTTT. This sequence encodes CATSDTGEGTDTQYF. J is TRBJ2-3 and V is TRBV24-1; 7 nucleotides align to TRBD1. The CDR3 runs to 15 residues. J lost 1 base, V lost 3 bases, and 3 bases had no gene match. CDR1 is KGHDR and CDR2 is SFDVKD in the germline V gene.

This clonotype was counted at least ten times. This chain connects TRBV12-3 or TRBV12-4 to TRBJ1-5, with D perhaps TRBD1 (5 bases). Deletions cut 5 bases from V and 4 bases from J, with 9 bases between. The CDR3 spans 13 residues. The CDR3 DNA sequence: TGTGCCAGCAGTCCTCAGGGAAATCAGCCCCAGCATTTT. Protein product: CASSPQGNQPQHF.

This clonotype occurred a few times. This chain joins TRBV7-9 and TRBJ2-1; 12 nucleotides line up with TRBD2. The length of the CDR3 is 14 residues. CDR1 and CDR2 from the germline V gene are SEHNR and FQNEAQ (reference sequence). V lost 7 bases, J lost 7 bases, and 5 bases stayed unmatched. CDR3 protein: CASILTSGRNEQFF. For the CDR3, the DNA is TGTGCCAGCATCCTGACTAGCGGGAGAAATGAGCAGTTCTTC.

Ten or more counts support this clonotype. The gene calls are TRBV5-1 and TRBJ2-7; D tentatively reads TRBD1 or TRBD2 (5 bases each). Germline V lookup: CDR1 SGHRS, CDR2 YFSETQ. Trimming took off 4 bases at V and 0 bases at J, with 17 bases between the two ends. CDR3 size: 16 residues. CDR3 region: CASSRDPQHYSYEQYF. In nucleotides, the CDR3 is TGCGCCAGCAGCAGGGACCCCCAGCACTACTCCTACGAGCAGTACTTC.

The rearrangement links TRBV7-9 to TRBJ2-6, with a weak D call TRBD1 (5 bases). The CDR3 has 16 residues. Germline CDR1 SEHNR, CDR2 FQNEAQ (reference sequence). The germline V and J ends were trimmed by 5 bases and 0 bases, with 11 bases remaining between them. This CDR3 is CASSAITGSGANVLTF. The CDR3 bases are TGTGCCAGCAGCGCGATTACAGGCTCTGGGGCCAACGTCCTGACTTTC.

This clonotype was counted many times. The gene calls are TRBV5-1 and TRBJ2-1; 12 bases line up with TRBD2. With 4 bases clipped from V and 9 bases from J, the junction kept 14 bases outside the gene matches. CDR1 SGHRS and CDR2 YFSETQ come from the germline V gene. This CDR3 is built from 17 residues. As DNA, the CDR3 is TGCGCCAGCAGCCCGGGACTAGCGGGCCTAAATCCGGGTGAGCAGTTCTTC. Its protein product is CASSPGLAGLNPGEQFF.

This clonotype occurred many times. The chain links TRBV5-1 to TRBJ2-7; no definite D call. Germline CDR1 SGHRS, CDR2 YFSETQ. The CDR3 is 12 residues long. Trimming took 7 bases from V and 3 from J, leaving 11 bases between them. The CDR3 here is CASGPGVYEQYF. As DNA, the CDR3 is TGCGCCAGCGGACCAGGAGTCTACGAGCAGTACTTC. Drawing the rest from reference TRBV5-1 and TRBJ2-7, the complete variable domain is KAGVTQTPRYLIKTRGQQVTLSCSPISGHRSVSWYQQTPGQGLQFLFEYFSETQRNKGNFPGRFSGRQFSNSRSEMNVSTLELGDSALYLCASGPGVYEQYFGPGTRLTVT.

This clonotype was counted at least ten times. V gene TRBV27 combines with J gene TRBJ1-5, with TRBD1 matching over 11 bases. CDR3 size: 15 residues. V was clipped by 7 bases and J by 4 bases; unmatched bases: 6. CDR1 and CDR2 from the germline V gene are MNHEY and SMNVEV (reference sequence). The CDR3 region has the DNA TGTGCCAGCAAACTGGACAGGGGGCTAAATCAGCCCCAGCATTTT. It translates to CASKLDRGLNQPQHF.

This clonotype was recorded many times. CDR3 nucleotide sequence: TGTGCCAGCAGCTTGGGGGACATGAGGGAGCAGTACTTC. Its translation is CASSLGDMREQYF. The chain uses TRBV5-5 and TRBJ2-7; D is perhaps TRBD1 (6 bases). Deletions cut 0 bases from V and 7 bases from J, with 11 bases between. Looked up from germline, CDR1 is SGHKS and CDR2 is YYEKEE (reference sequence). CDR3 size: 13 residues.

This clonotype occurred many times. In DNA form, the CDR3 reads TGCGCCAGCACCCCTACTACTAGCTCTGGTGAGCAGTTCTTC. Translated, it gives CASTPTTSSGEQFF. The V and J genes are TRBV5-1 and TRBJ2-1; D might be TRBD2 (6 bases). The CDR3 length is 14 residues. The ends were cut back, 6 bases at V and 9 bases at J, with 19 bases in the middle. In germline, CDR1 is SGHRS, CDR2 YFSETQ. Complete variable domain (other parts from reference TRBV5-1 and TRBJ2-1): KAGVTQTPRYLIKTRGQQVTLSCSPISGHRSVSWYQQTPGQGLQFLFEYFSETQRNKGNFPGRFSGRQFSNSRSEMNVSTLELGDSALYLCASTPTTSSGEQFFGPGTRLTVL.

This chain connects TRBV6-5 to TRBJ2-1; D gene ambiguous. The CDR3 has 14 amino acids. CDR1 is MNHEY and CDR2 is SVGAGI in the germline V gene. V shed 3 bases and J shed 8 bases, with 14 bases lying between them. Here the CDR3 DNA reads TGTGCCAGCAGTTATGACGGGCCTCGGGATGAGCAGTTCTTC. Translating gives CASSYDGPRDEQFF.

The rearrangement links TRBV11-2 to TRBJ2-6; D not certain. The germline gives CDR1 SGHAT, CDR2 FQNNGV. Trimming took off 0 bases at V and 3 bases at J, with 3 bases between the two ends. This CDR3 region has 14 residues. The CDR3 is CASSLDFGANVLTF. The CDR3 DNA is TGTGCCAGCAGCTTAGATTTTGGGGCCAACGTCCTGACTTTC.

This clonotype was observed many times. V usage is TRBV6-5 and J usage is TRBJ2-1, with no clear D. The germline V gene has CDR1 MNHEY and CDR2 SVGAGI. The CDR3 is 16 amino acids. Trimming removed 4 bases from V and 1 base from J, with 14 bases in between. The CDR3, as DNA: TGTGCCAGCAGTTCCCCGACTGGCCTTTCCTACAATGAGCAGTTCTTC. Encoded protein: CASSSPTGLSYNEQFF.

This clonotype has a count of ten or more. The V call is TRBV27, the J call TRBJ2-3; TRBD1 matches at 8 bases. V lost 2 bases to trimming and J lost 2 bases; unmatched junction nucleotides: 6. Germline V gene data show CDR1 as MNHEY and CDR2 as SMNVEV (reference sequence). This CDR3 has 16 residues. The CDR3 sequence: CASSLSGQGTTDTQYF. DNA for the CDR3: TGTGCCAGCAGTTTAAGTGGACAGGGTACCACAGATACGCAGTATTTT.

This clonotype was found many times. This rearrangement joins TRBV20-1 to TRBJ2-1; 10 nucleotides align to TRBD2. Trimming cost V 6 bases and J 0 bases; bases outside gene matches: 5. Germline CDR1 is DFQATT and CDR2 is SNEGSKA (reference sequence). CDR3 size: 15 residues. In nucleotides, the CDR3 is TGCAGTGCCACTAGCGGGGTTAGCTCCTACAATGAGCAGTTCTTC. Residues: CSATSGVSSYNEQFF.

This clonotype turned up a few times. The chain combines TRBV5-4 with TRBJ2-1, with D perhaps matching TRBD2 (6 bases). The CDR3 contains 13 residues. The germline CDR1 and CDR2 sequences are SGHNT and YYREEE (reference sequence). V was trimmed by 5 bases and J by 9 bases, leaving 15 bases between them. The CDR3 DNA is TGTGCCAGCAGGCCGCCCGGGAGTTCTGAGCAGTTCTTC. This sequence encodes CASRPPGSSEQFF.

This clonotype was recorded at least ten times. DNA for the CDR3: TGTGCCAGCACCCCCGGGTTAGCTAGTGAGCAGTTCTTC. Its protein is CASTPGLASEQFF. J is TRBJ2-1 and V is TRBV7-6, with D unclear. CDR3 length: 13 residues. Germline V gene data show CDR1 as SGHVS and CDR2 as FNYEAQ. V dropped 7 bases and J dropped 9 bases, with 16 bases sitting between them.

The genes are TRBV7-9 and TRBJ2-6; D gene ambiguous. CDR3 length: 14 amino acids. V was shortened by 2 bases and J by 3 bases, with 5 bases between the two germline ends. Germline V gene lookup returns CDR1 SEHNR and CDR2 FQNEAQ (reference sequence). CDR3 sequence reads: CASSLLFGANVLTF. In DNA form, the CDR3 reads TGTGCCAGCAGCTTACTGTTTGGGGCCAACGTCCTGACTTTC. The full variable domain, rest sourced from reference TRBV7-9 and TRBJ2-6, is DTGVSQNPRHKITKRGQNVTFRCDPISEHNRLYWYRQTLGQGPEFLTYFQNEAQLEKSRLLSDRFSAERPKGSFSTLEIQRTEQGDSAMYLCASSLLFGANVLTFGAGSRLTVL.

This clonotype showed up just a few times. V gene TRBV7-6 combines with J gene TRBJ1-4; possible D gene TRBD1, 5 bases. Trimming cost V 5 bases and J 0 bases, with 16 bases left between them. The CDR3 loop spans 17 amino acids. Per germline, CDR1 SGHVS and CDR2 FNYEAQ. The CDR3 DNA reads TGTGCCAGCAGCCTCCGGGGGGTTTCCGCAACTAATGAAAAACTGTTTTTT. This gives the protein CASSLRGVSATNEKLFF.